These T cell receptor beta chains were read from a single sample in a study of cytomegalovirus exposure and HLA in healthy donors. TCRdb's table, derived via immunoSEQ multiplex PCR, lists solely in-frame clones and lacks some. The sample records around 130,000 clones, over 60% being singletons. The sequenced material came from PBMCs. All receptors come from a woman aged 55-69 years in good health and CMV-seronegative. Both conserved end residues are part of each CDR3. Fields, in order: J gene, V gene, CDR3 protein.

J: TRBJ1-4
V: TRBV10-3
CDR3: CAISEQGVNEKLFF

J: TRBJ1-2
V: TRBV27
CDR3: CASSLSRGRNYGYTF

J: TRBJ2-3
V: TRBV7-9
CDR3: CARLREGTDTQYF

J: TRBJ2-1
V: TRBV28
CDR3: CASSPRGREGHEQFF

J: TRBJ1-1
V: TRBV18
CDR3: CASFQMNTEAFF

J: TRBJ2-1
V: TRBV18
CDR3: CASSTGISDEQFF

J: TRBJ1-1
V: TRBV27
CDR3: CASSHREKDTEAFF

J: TRBJ1-2
V: TRBV9
CDR3: CASSSDRGFYGYTF

J: TRBJ2-5
V: TRBV19
CDR3: CASSMGAYQETQYF

J: TRBJ1-5
V: TRBV28
CDR3: CASSPGQGANQPQHF